This T cell receptor (beta chain) was sequenced in a study of shared clonotypes between healthy human individuals. Turning to the study itself: Per donor, three plates held CD4 naive cells, three held CD4 memory, two held CD8 naive and one held CD8 memory.

Positive CCR7 selection of CD45RO-negative cells yielded the naive CD8 cells, and terminally differentiated effector memory CD45RA+ cells were excluded. CDR3 length: 15 amino acids. Between the trimmed V and J ends, which lost 3 bases and 4 bases, there was a span of 14 bases. CDR1 SGDLS and CDR2 YYNGEE come from the germline V gene. Of note for this clone: Antigen: not known.

The study, taken as a whole, reports: Naive subsets, compared against memory subsets, generally had larger estimated richness values.

Sequenced by immunoSEQ multiplex PCR; TCRdb stores in-frame clones only, minus some. The sample lists roughly 2.1 million clones, about 92% occurring once. The sequence was obtained from a man younger than 35 in good health. Some clones in this sample may be carry-over from other donors' samples. Sequenced: naive CD8+ T cells from PBMCs. V usage is TRBV9 and J usage is TRBJ1-5; D may be TRBD1 (6 bases). The CDR3 DNA reads as TGTGCCAGCAGCGGCGGGGGGCGGACAAATCAGCCCCAGCATTTT. Its translation is CASSGGGRTNQPQHF.